The 20 T cell receptor beta chains listed next were all sequenced from one sample in a study of CD8+CD57+ T cells in acquired aplastic anemia. For sequencing, patients were chosen who had shown expansion of CD8+CD57+ cells by flow cytometry. Genomic DNA constituted the template upon which TCR beta VDJ and CDR3 profiling was performed. MiXCR, run by TCRdb on the reads, gives a single entry per CDR3 protein. The sample records under 200,000 distinct CDR3 sequences, under 55% being singletons. The sequenced material came from sorted CD4+, CD8+, or CD8+CD57+ T cells (not recorded which) from PBMCs. These receptors were obtained from a human donor with aplastic anemia.

V gene TRBV25-1 combines with J gene TRBJ1-5; 7 nucleotides agree with TRBD1. The CDR3 has 15 residues. Trimming took 5 bases from V and 3 from J; bases not matched to a gene: 7. Germline V gene sequence: CDR1 MGHDK, CDR2 SYGVNS. CDR3 sequence (DNA): TGTGCCAGCAGTCCCGGGGACAGTCCCAATCAGCCCCAGCATTTT. It codes for CASSPGDSPNQPQHF.

This clonotype came up a few times. The chain is built from TRBV7-9 and TRBJ1-6; possibly TRBD1 for D (5 bases). This CDR3 contains 14 residues. V lost 7 bases, J lost 5 bases, and 12 bases lay in between. From germline, CDR1 is SEHNR and CDR2 FQNEAQ (reference sequence). CDR3 in amino acids: CASTPGTDNSPLHF. For the CDR3, the DNA is TGTGCCAGCACACCCGGGACGGATAATTCACCCCTCCACTTT.

The genes are TRBV4-1 and TRBJ2-1; 14 bases are a match to TRBD2. Germline lookup yields CDR1 MGHRA and CDR2 YSYEKL. Trimming removed 5 bases from V and 2 bases from J; junction bases left unmatched: 11. The CDR3 contains 19 residues. The CDR3 region is CASSGPTSGREEPYNEQFF. Here the CDR3 DNA reads TGCGCCAGCAGCGGACCGACTAGCGGGAGGGAGGAGCCCTACAATGAGCAGTTCTTC.

The genes are TRBV11-2 and TRBJ2-1; D unresolved. The CDR3 has 14 amino acids. Trimming removed 1 base at V and 6 bases at J, with 10 bases between. Germline CDR1 is SGHAT and CDR2 is FQNNGV. CDR3 sequence reads: CASSLVPTRNEQFF. The CDR3 bases are TGTGCCAGCAGCTTAGTCCCCACCCGCAATGAGCAGTTCTTC.

This clonotype was seen a handful of times. V and J are TRBV9 and TRBJ1-2; D not resolved. The CDR3 consists of 13 residues. V gave up 0 bases and J gave up 8 bases, with 11 bases separating them. The germline V gene has CDR1 SGDLS and CDR2 YYNGEE. The CDR3 here is CASSVVAGEGYTF. For the CDR3, the DNA is TGTGCCAGCAGCGTAGTAGCGGGAGAAGGCTACACCTTC.

The V call is TRBV19, the J call TRBJ1-6; D ambiguous. The CDR3 is made up of 14 amino acids. Germline CDR1 LNHDA, CDR2 SQIVND (reference sequence). Between the trimmed V and J ends, which lost 3 bases and 3 bases, there was a span of 6 bases. The CDR3 DNA sequence: TGTGCCAGTAGTATGTGGAGCTATAATTCACCCCTCCACTTT. Protein product: CASSMWSYNSPLHF. Complete variable domain (other parts from reference TRBV19 and TRBJ1-6): DGGITQSPKYLFRKEGQNVTLSCEQNLNHDAMYWYRQDPGQGLRLIYYSQIVNDFQKGDIAEGYSVSREKKESFPLTVTSAQKNPTAFYLCASSMWSYNSPLHFGNGTRLTVT.

The chain combines TRBV4-2 with TRBJ1-2; no definite D call. CDR3 length: 13 residues. Trimming removed 1 base from V and 8 bases from J, with 11 bases in between. Germline CDR1 reads LGHNA; CDR2 reads YNFKEQ. CDR3 in DNA: TGTGCCAGCAGCCAAGGATCCTGGGGAGGCTACACCTTC. Its translation is CASSQGSWGGYTF.

This chain uses TRBV20-1 with TRBJ2-1; the D is unclear. V was clipped by 5 bases and J by 8 bases, with 16 bases between them. CDR3 length: 13 amino acids. Germline-derived CDR1 and CDR2 are DFQATT and SNEGSKA (reference sequence). The CDR3 protein is CSARTAPRDEQFF. For the CDR3, the DNA is TGCAGTGCTCGTACGGCGCCTAGGGATGAGCAGTTCTTC.

Of note for this clonotype: Given the absence of the conserved phenylalanine or tryptophan at the CDR3 end, a read error is likely. The V gene is TRBV5-8, the J gene TRBJ1-6, with D hard to call. This CDR3 is built from 15 residues. V was trimmed by 0 bases and J by 5 bases, leaving 9 bases between them. The germline CDR1 and CDR2 sequences are SGHTS and YDEGEE. CDR3: CASSLAAVNNSPLHS. In DNA form, the CDR3 reads TGTGCCAGCAGCTTGGCGGCAGTCAATAATTCACCCCTCCACTCT.

This clonotype was detected many times. The V and J genes are TRBV7-2 and TRBJ2-1; no definite D call. V lost 3 bases to trimming and J lost 6 bases, with 9 bases between them. This CDR3 has 13 residues. From germline, CDR1 is SGHTA and CDR2 FQGNSA. CDR3 coding DNA: TGTGCCAGCAGCTTTCAGCGAATCAATGAGCAGTTCTTC. Amino acid sequence: CASSFQRINEQFF.

This clonotype was counted many times. The rearrangement links TRBV5-1 to TRBJ2-2, with D perhaps TRBD2 (6 bases). This CDR3 spans 14 amino acids. The germline V and J ends were trimmed by 2 bases and 3 bases, with 8 bases remaining between them. Germline CDR1 SGHRS, CDR2 YFSETQ. Here the CDR3 reads CASSFRRDTGELFF. CDR3 in DNA: TGCGCCAGCAGCTTCAGGAGGGACACCGGGGAGCTGTTTTTT. Full variable domain (remainder filled in from reference TRBV5-1 and TRBJ2-2): KAGVTQTPRYLIKTRGQQVTLSCSPISGHRSVSWYQQTPGQGLQFLFEYFSETQRNKGNFPGRFSGRQFSNSRSEMNVSTLELGDSALYLCASSFRRDTGELFFGEGSRLTVL.

This clonotype was found many times. The gene calls are TRBV14 and TRBJ1-2, with D hard to call. The CDR3 sequence is 15 residues long. Trimming shortened V by 3 bases and J by 2 bases, and 13 bases separated the two germline ends. Germline V gives CDR1 SGHDN, CDR2 FVKESK. The CDR3 loop is CASSHSPTDNYGYTF. CDR3 nucleotides: TGTGCCAGCAGCCACAGCCCGACGGACAACTATGGCTACACCTTC.

The sample holds many counts of this clonotype. The rearrangement links TRBV19 to TRBJ2-3, with D unclear. The CDR3 has 13 amino acids. Germline V gene data show CDR1 as LNHDA and CDR2 as SQIVND (reference sequence). The V gene lost 6 bases and the J gene lost 0 bases, with 7 bases spanning the gap. The chain's CDR3 is CASSQQSTDTQYF. As DNA, the CDR3 is TGTGCCAGTAGCCAGCAGAGCACAGATACGCAGTATTTT.

The chain employs TRBV9 and TRBJ1-6; a weak D match, TRBD1 (5 bases). Germline V CDR1 and CDR2: SGDLS, YYNGEE. The germline V and J ends were trimmed by 4 bases and 10 bases, with 18 bases remaining between them. This CDR3 spans 15 amino acids. The CDR3 DNA follows: TGTGCCAGCAGCCCCTGGTCGGGGGATCGCTCACCCCTCCACTTT. This codes for CASSPWSGDRSPLHF.

This clonotype was counted at least ten times. V usage is TRBV12-3 or TRBV12-4 and J usage is TRBJ2-2; D is unclear. This CDR3 spans 14 amino acids. Trimming pared 1 base from V and 6 bases from J, leaving 9 bases between. In DNA, the CDR3 is TGTGCCAGCAGTTTAGTTCAGAGCTCCGGGGAGCTGTTTTTT. Its protein is CASSLVQSSGELFF.

This clonotype has a count of ten or more. This chain uses TRBV2 with TRBJ1-1, with TRBD1 identical over 8 bases. V shed 10 bases and J 1 base; nucleotides not matched to a gene: 11. CDR1 SNHLY and CDR2 FYNNEI come from the germline V gene. CDR3 length: 15 amino acids. The CDR3 sequence: CANSGAGGWNTEAFF. CDR3 DNA: TGTGCCAATTCAGGGGCAGGGGGCTGGAACACTGAAGCTTTCTTT.

This chain uses TRBV29-1 with TRBJ2-7; TRBD1 matches 8 bases. Germline assignment: CDR1 SQVTM and CDR2 ANQGSEA. The length of the CDR3 is 12 residues. Losses at the gene ends were 4 bases for V and 3 bases for J; bases not matched to a gene: 2. CDR3 coding DNA: TGCAGCGTTGGGACAGGGATCTACGAGCAGTACTTC. Its protein is CSVGTGIYEQYF.

The chain uses TRBV10-2 and TRBJ1-6; 7 bases map to TRBD1. The J segment lost 6 bases and the V segment lost 3 bases, leaving 8 bases of the junction unmatched. The CDR3 runs 16 residues. The germline V gene has CDR1 WSHSY and CDR2 SAAADI. The chain's CDR3 is CASSDLTGIGNSPLHF. CDR3 DNA sequence: TGCGCCAGCAGTGACCTGACAGGGATAGGTAATTCACCCCTCCACTTT.

This chain joins TRBV7-9 and TRBJ1-2, with D possibly TRBD1 on 6 matching bases. Germline V gene data show CDR1 as SEHNR and CDR2 as FQNEAQ (reference sequence). CDR3 size: 13 residues. With 6 bases removed from V and 9 bases from J, the gap between germline ends came to 17 bases. The CDR3: CASSWATGLSYTF. The CDR3, as DNA: TGTGCCAGCAGTTGGGCAACAGGGCTGAGCTACACCTTC.

The J gene is TRBJ2-5, the V gene TRBV7-2, with D unclear. Trimming took 0 bases from V and 1 from J, leaving 9 bases between them. Germline V gene sequence: CDR1 SGHTA, CDR2 FQGNSA. The CDR3 is made up of 15 amino acids. The CDR3 spells CASSLAVRLQETQYF. The CDR3 nucleotides read TGTGCCAGCAGCTTAGCTGTACGGCTCCAAGAGACCCAGTACTTC.